This record concerns one TCR beta chain sequence. Its specificity is not known. Subsets obtained from CD4+ cells comprised CD45RA+ naive and CD45RA-negative memory cells. This sample was included in a study of shared clonotypes between healthy human individuals. General study points: Naive subsets generally exceeded memory subsets in estimated richness. Rarefaction indicated that sorted-subset sequencing remained incomplete although depth was large.

The data were produced by immunoSEQ multiplex PCR, yet TCRdb's version contains in-frame clones alone and is incomplete. The sample lists 2 million to 3 million clones, 93% occurring once. Sequenced input: naive CD4+ T cells from PBMCs. Sample subset: CD45RA+ positively selected. This clonotype originated in a man aged 18 to 30 in good health. Some clones in this sample may be carry-over from other donors' samples.

CDR3 in amino acids: CASGGNYGYTF. The CDR3 DNA reads as TGTGCCTCTGGCGGGAACTATGGCTACACCTTC. The chain links TRBV30 to TRBJ1-2; D not resolved. V shed 7 bases and J shed 2 bases, with 8 bases lying between them. The CDR3 extends over 11 amino acids. Germline V CDR1 and CDR2: GTSNPN, SVGIG (reference sequence).